Sequencing of this T cell receptor beta chain was carried out in a study of T cells in Graves' hyperthyroidism and ophthalmopathy. RNA transcripts gave rise to amplified TCR beta CDR3 regions. First-round RT-PCR of the TCR CDR3 relied on the HTBI primer set. TCRdb called the multiplex PCR reads again in MiXCR, with one record for every CDR3 protein. The table has about 290,000 distinct CDR3 sequences, over 15% seen once. This clonotype appeared many times. The sequence was obtained from a woman aged 55-69 years with Graves' ophthalmopathy. Sequencing was carried out using blood.

As DNA, the CDR3 is TGTGCCAGCAGTTACGGCTCATATACATCTGGAAACACCATATATTTT. This encodes CASSYGSYTSGNTIYF. The rearrangement links TRBV6-6 to TRBJ1-3; D gene uncertain. Deletions cut 2 bases from V and 1 base from J, with 12 bases between. Germline V CDR1 and CDR2: MNHNY, SVGAGI (reference sequence). The CDR3 length is 16 residues.